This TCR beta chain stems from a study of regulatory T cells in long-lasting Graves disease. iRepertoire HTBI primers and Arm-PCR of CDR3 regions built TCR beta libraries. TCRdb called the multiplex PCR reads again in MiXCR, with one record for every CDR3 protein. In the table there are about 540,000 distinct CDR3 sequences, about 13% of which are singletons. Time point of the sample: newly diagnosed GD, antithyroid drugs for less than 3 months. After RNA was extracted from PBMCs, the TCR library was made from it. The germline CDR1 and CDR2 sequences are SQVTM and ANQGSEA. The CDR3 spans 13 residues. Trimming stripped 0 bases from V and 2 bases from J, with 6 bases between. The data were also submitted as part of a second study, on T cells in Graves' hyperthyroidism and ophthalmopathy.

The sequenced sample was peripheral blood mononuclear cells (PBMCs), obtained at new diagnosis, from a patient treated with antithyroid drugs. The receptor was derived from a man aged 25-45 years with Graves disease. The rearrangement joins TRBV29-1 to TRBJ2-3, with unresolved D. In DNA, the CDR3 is TGCAGCGTTGAAGAAGACCCCACAGATACGCAGTATTTT. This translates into CSVEEDPTDTQYF.